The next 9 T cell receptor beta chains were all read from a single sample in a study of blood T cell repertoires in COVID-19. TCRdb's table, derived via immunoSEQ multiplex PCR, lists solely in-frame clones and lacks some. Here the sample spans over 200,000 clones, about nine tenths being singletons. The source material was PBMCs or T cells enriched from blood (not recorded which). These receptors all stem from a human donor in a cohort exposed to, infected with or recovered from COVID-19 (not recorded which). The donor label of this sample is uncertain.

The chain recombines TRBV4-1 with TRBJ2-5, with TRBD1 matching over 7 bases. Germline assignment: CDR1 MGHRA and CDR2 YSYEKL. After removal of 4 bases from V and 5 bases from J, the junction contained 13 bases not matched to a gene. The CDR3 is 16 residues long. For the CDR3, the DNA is TGCGCCAGCAGCCGCCCCCCCCAGACAGGGTTGGAGACCCAGTACTTC. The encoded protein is CASSRPPQTGLETQYF.

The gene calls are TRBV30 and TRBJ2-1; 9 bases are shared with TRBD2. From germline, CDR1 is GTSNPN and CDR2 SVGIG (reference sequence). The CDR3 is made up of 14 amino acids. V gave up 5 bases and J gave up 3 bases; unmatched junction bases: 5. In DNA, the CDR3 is TGTGCCTGGGCAGCGGGGGGTCTCTACAATGAGCAGTTCTTC. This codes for CAWAAGGLYNEQFF.

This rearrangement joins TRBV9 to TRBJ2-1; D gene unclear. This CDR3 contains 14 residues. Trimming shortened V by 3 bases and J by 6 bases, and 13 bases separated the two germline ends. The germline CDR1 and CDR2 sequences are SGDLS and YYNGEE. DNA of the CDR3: TGTGCCAGCAGCGCGTACCAGACGGGCAATGAGCAGTTCTTC. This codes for CASSAYQTGNEQFF.

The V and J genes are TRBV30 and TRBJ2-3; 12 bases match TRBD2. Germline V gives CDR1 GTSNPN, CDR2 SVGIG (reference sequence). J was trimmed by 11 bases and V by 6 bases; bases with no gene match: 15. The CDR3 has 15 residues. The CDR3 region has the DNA TGTGCCTGCCTCTTCAACGGACTAGCGGGGCGCCTGCAGTATTTT. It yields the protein CACLFNGLAGRLQYF. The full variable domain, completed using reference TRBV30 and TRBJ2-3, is SQTIHQWPATLVQPVGSPLSLECTVEGTSNPNLYWYRQAAGRGLQLLFYSVGIGQISSEVPQNLSASRPQDRQFILSSKKLLLSDSGFYLCACLFNGLAGRLQYFGPGTRLTVL.

The chain's CDR3 is CASSTDRVNYEQYF. Here the CDR3 DNA reads TGTGCCAGCAGTACCGACAGGGTGAACTACGAGCAGTACTTC. V usage is TRBV6-2 or TRBV6-3 and J usage is TRBJ2-7, with 7 nucleotides matching TRBD1. This CDR3 is 14 amino acids long. CDR1 is MNHEY, CDR2 SVGEGT, per germline. Unmatched junction bases numbered 7, after V lost 5 bases and J lost 3 bases.

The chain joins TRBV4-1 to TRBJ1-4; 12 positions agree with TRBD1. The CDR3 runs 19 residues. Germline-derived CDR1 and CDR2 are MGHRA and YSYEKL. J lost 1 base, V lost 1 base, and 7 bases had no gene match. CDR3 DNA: TGCGCCAGCAGCCAAGGGAGGGACAGGGGGCATCGAACTAATGAAAAACTGTTTTTT. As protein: CASSQGRDRGHRTNEKLFF.

The CDR3 sequence is CASSPRRGYTF. CDR3 in DNA: TGTGCCAGCAGCCCTCGTCGGGGCTACACCTTC. The chain links TRBV6-2 or TRBV6-3 to TRBJ1-2; D is unresolved. The germline V gene encodes CDR1 MNHEY and CDR2 SVGEGT. V lost 6 bases to trimming and J lost 8 bases, with 10 bases between them. The CDR3 totals 11 residues.

In DNA, the CDR3 is TGTGCCAGCATATCGAGCACTGAAGCTTTCTTT. Translated, it gives CASISSTEAFF. The rearrangement joins TRBV6-5 to TRBJ1-1, with D unresolved. Trimming took 7 bases from V and 4 from J, leaving 7 bases between them. CDR3 size: 11 residues. Germline V gene lookup returns CDR1 MNHEY and CDR2 SVGAGI.

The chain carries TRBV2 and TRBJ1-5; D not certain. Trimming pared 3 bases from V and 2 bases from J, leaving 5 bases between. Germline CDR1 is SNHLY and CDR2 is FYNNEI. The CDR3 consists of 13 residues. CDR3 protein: CASSDRGNQPQHF. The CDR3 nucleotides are TGTGCCAGCAGTGATCGTGGCAATCAGCCCCAGCATTTT.